This T cell receptor beta chain is from a study of early T cells in non-severe SARS-CoV-2 infection. The germline V gene encodes CDR1 SEHNR and CDR2 FQNEAQ (reference sequence). V was clipped by 4 bases and J by 7 bases, with 14 bases between them. CDR3 length: 15 amino acids. Attached unique molecular identifiers marked individual cDNA molecules. One entry per CDR3 protein results from TCRdb running MiXCR on the 5' RACE reads. Among tens of thousands of distinct CDR3 sequences listed, about 14% were seen once. The clonotype comes from an adult who was a healthcare worker with PCR-confirmed SARS-CoV-2 infection or an uninfected control (not recorded which). The chain couples TRBV7-9 to TRBJ1-6; D is possibly TRBD1 (5 bases). The sequenced sample consisted of whole blood. The CDR3 loop reads CASSSTGTVNSPLHF. The CDR3 DNA is TGTGCCAGCAGCTCGACCGGGACGGTAAATTCACCCCTCCACTTT.